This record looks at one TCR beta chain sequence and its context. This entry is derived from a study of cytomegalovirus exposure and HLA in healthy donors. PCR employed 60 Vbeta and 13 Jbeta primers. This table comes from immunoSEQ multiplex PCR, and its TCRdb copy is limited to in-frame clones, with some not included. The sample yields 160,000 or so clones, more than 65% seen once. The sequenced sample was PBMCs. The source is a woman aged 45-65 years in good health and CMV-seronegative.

This CDR3 is CASSSGSRASYEQYF. The DNA of the CDR3 is TGTGCCAGCAGTTCCGGTTCGAGGGCTAGCTACGAGCAGTACTTC. The chain employs TRBV28 and TRBJ2-7; perhaps TRBD2 as D (5 bases). V shed 4 bases and J shed 3 bases, with 16 bases lying between them. Germline V gives CDR1 MDHEN, CDR2 SYDVKM. The CDR3 is 15 residues long.